The clone carrying this T cell receptor (beta chain) was seen many times. The data are from a study of T cells after yellow fever vaccination. 5'RACE template switching added a universal primer site and UMIs to TCR cDNA. Using its own MiXCR run on the 5' RACE reads, TCRdb lists one record per CDR3 protein. The sample lists roughly 350,000 distinct CDR3 sequences; roughly 4% were seen once. The V gene lost 4 bases and the J gene lost 1 base, with 10 bases spanning the gap. This CDR3 region has 14 residues. Germline CDR1 LNHDA, CDR2 SQIVND (reference sequence). Here the sequenced sample was PBMCs, taken 5 days after the yellow fever booster vaccination. The rearrangement links TRBV19 to TRBJ1-1; D not certain. This TCR was sampled from a man between 18 and 35 years old who received the YFV17D yellow fever vaccine. CDR3 in DNA: TGTGCCAGTAGTACCCCACCGGAGAACACTGAAGCTTTCTTT. This codes for CASSTPPENTEAFF.